This T cell receptor (beta chain) was captured by sequencing in a study of T cells in localized non-small cell lung cancer. Study results and limitations: It remains possible that heterogeneity exists, since only one tumor region was sequenced. A median around 55 of the top 100 tumor clones appeared in adjacent lung. Higher adjacent-lung clonality was associated with shorter survival. Peak T cell clonality was found in uninvolved adjacent lung, exceeding tumor.

Sequencing used immunoSEQ multiplex PCR; TCRdb keeps in-frame clones, though not all of them. This table has roughly 23,000 clones, 85% to 90% appearing once. CDR3 length equals 14 residues. Germline V gene data show CDR1 as MNHEY and CDR2 as SMNVEV (reference sequence). V lost 3 bases, J lost 8 bases, and 16 bases lay in between. About this clone: Its antigen is not known.

The source material was peripheral blood, sampled before any cancer treatment. The TCR comes from a male donor aged 60 or over with stage I lung adenocarcinoma. The chain has TRBV27 and TRBJ1-2, with D uncertain. The CDR3 is CASSFAGPLGGYTF. CDR3 in DNA: TGTGCCAGCAGTTTCGCCGGGCCCCTCGGGGGCTACACCTTC.